A selection of T cell receptor beta chains follows, all from one sample in a study of radiation and T cells in renal cell carcinoma. Profiled with immunoSEQ multiplex PCR; TCRdb holds only in-frame clones, not every one. The table records approximately 79,000 clones, 82% of them present only once. The specimen was blood, collected from a patient whose treatment included radiotherapy and nephrectomy. Every receptor here comes from a man aged 55 to 69 with renal cell carcinoma. The CDR3 runs from the conserved cysteine through the conserved F or W. A D gene is named only where the DNA matches it firmly. Size is omitted from some rows. Given values are once, few, many or a class for expanded clones.

clone_size | j_call | d_call | v_call | cdr3_aa | cdr3_nt
. | TRBJ1-1 | . | TRBV27 | CASSLALNTEAFF | TGTGCCAGCAGCTTGGCCCTGAACACTGAAGCTTTCTTT
. | TRBJ2-7 | . | TRBV19 | CASSMYRASEQYF | TGTGCCAGTAGTATGTACCGGGCCTCCGAGCAGTACTTC
. | TRBJ1-1 | TRBD1 | TRBV4-1 | CASSRDRVNTEAFF | TGCGCCAGCAGCCGGGACAGGGTGAACACTGAAGCTTTCTTT
few | TRBJ1-1 | . | TRBV28 | CASSGYTEAFF | TGTGCCAGCAGCGGGTACACTGAAGCTTTCTTT
. | TRBJ1-1 | TRBD1 | TRBV2 | CASRPGQPSEAFF | TGTGCCAGCAGACCGGGACAGCCGTCTGAAGCTTTCTTT
. | TRBJ1-2 | . | TRBV5-1 | CASSRSEQVYGYTF | TGCGCCAGCAGCCGTTCCGAACAGGTCTATGGCTACACCTTC
few | TRBJ2-7 | TRBD2 | TRBV9 | CASSAREGAPYEQYF | TGTGCCAGCAGCGCGCGGGAGGGGGCTCCCTACGAGCAGTACTTC
. | TRBJ1-4 | . | TRBV15 | CATSRVRTTNEKLFF | TGTGCCACCAGCAGAGTTCGGACAACTAATGAAAAACTGTTTTTT
. | TRBJ2-5 | TRBD2 | TRBV19 | CASRGTSGFQETQYF | TGTGCCAGTAGGGGGACTAGCGGGTTCCAAGAGACCCAGTACTTC
once | TRBJ2-1 | . | TRBV18 | CASQRASSYNEQFF | TGTGCCAGCCAGCGGGCCAGCTCCTACAATGAGCAGTTCTTC
. | TRBJ1-5 | . | TRBV30 | CAWKWGGQPQHF | TGTGCCTGGAAGTGGGGGGGTCAGCCCCAGCATTTT
. | TRBJ2-1 | . | TRBV7-8 | CASTPYPTRGNNEQFF | TGTGCCAGCACCCCCTACCCGACAAGGGGTAACAATGAGCAGTTCTTC
. | TRBJ2-1 | TRBD2 | TRBV29-1 | CSGTGIAGTSGKNEQFF | TGCAGCGGGACAGGGATAGCCGGGACTAGCGGGAAGAATGAGCAGTTCTTC
few | TRBJ2-7 | . | TRBV6-5 | CASSYSDRTYEQYF | TGTGCCAGCAGTTACTCGGATCGGACCTACGAGCAGTACTTC
. | TRBJ1-1 | . | TRBV6-4 | CASSEGRATEAFF | TGTGCCAGCAGCGAGGGGAGAGCCACTGAAGCTTTCTTT
. | TRBJ2-7 | . | TRBV4-2 | CASSPRQGGNYEQYF | TGTGCCAGCAGCCCCCGGCAGGGAGGAAACTACGAGCAGTACTTC
. | TRBJ1-5 | TRBD1 | TRBV10-1 | CASRTTGPSPYSNQPQHF | TGCGCCAGCAGGACGACAGGGCCATCCCCTTATAGCAATCAGCCCCAGCATTTT
. | TRBJ2-5 | . | TRBV5-4 | CASSFFGPETQYF | TGTGCCAGCAGCTTTTTCGGGCCAGAGACCCAGTACTTC
. | TRBJ2-1 | . | TRBV19 | CASSSLGRPEQFF | TGTGCCAGTAGCTCTTTAGGGCGACCTGAGCAGTTCTTC
. | TRBJ2-7 | TRBD1 | TRBV28 | CAIRGQGENGQYF | TGTGCCATTAGGGGACAGGGAGAGAACGGGCAGTACTTC
. | TRBJ2-3 | TRBD2 | TRBV28 | CASSLSAGGRDTQYF | TGTGCCAGCAGTTTATCTGCGGGAGGCAGGGATACGCAGTATTTT
. | TRBJ2-5 | TRBD1 | TRBV6-5 | CASSFQGEETQYF | TGTGCCAGCAGTTTTCAGGGGGAGGAGACCCAGTACTTC
. | TRBJ2-2 | . | TRBV19 | CASSSGVQGTGELFF | TGTGCCAGTAGTTCCGGTGTCCAGGGCACCGGGGAGCTGTTTTTT
. | TRBJ2-3 | TRBD2 | TRBV5-6 | CASSLPYSGRGGDTQYF | TGTGCCAGCAGCTTGCCCTATAGCGGGAGAGGAGGAGATACGCAGTATTTT
. | TRBJ1-4 | . | TRBV18 | CASSSRAYSATNEKLFF | TGTGCCAGCTCATCTCGCGCCTACTCTGCAACTAATGAAAAACTGTTTTTT
. | TRBJ2-1 | . | TRBV5-4 | CASSLTQGVYEQFF | TGTGCCAGCAGCTTGACTCAGGGTGTTTATGAGCAGTTCTTC
. | TRBJ1-2 | . | TRBV5-6 | CASSLSVSYGYTF | TGTGCCAGCAGCTTGTCAGTTTCCTATGGCTACACCTTC
. | TRBJ2-5 | . | TRBV6-1 | CASSEAIQETQYF | TGTGCCAGCAGTGAGGCCATACAAGAGACCCAGTACTTC
. | TRBJ2-7 | TRBD2 | TRBV11-2 | CASSPAGGSSYEQYF | TGTGCCAGCAGCCCAGCGGGAGGCAGCTCCTACGAGCAGTACTTC
. | TRBJ2-1 | . | TRBV5-1 | CASSLGNEQFF | TGCGCCAGCAGCTTGGGGAATGAGCAGTTCTTC
. | TRBJ2-6 | . | TRBV4-1 | CASSQEEAPGANVLTF | TGCGCCAGCAGCCAAGAGGAGGCTCCTGGGGCCAACGTCCTGACTTTC
. | TRBJ2-2 | . | TRBV9 | CASSVNPPGTTGELFF | TGTGCCAGCAGCGTAAACCCCCCAGGGACAACCGGGGAGCTGTTTTTT
. | TRBJ2-1 | . | TRBV15 | CATSSFSGLGWDEQFF | TGTGCCACCAGCAGTTTTAGCGGTCTGGGGTGGGATGAGCAGTTCTTC
few | TRBJ2-3 | . | TRBV19 | CASSIVRELPPDTQYF | TGTGCCAGTAGTATAGTCCGGGAGCTCCCCCCCGATACGCAGTATTTT
once | TRBJ2-7 | . | TRBV27 | CASSLHPVGYEQYF | TGTGCCAGCAGTTTACACCCGGTAGGCTACGAGCAGTACTTC
once | TRBJ2-1 | TRBD1 | TRBV7-6 | CASSSPGQGARNSYNEQFF | TGTGCCAGCAGCTCGCCGGGACAGGGGGCTCGCAACTCCTACAATGAGCAGTTCTTC